The text below deals with one T cell receptor (beta chain). The sample originates from a study of blood T cell repertoires in COVID-19. Study summary: T cells, B-cell-depleted T cells, or PBMCs supplied cDNA or gDNA.

In the original workflow: Amplified reference gene primers provided the basis for estimating nucleated cell counts. Assay used: immunoSEQ multiplex PCR; TCRdb lists only in-frame clones, some missing. V, J and clone size reflect that table, while D and trimming were determined from the DNA. Among some 53,000 clones listed, approximately 84% were seen once. In germline, CDR1 is SQVTM, CDR2 ANQGSEA. The CDR3 contains 13 residues. Trimming took 5 bases from V and 4 from J; bases not matched to a gene: 7. This TCR came from a human donor with active COVID-19. The donor label of this sample is uncertain. The sample taken for sequencing was peripheral blood. This chain uses TRBV29-1 with TRBJ1-1; TRBD1 matches at 7 bases. The CDR3: CSVQDRIGTEAFF. The DNA of the CDR3 is TGCAGCGTTCAGGACAGGATTGGCACTGAAGCTTTCTTT.